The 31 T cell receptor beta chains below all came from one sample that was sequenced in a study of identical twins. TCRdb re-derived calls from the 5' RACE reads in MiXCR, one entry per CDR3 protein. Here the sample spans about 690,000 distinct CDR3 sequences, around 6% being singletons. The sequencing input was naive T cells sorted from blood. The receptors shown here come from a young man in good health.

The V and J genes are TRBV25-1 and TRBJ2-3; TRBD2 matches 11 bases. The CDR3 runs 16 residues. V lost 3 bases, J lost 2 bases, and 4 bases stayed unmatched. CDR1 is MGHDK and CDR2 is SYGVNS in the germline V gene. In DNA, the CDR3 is TGTGCCAGCAGTGATGGACTAGCGGGTTCCACAGATACGCAGTATTTT. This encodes CASSDGLAGSTDTQYF.

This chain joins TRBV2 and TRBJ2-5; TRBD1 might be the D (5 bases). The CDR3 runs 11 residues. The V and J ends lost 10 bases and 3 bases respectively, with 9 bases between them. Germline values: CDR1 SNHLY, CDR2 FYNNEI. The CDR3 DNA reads TGTGCCACCGAACAGGAAGAGACCCAGTACTTC. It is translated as CATEQEETQYF. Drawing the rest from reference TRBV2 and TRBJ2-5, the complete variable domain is EPEVTQTPSHQVTQMGQEVILRCVPISNHLYFYWYRQILGQKVEFLVSFYNNEISEKSEIFDDQFSVERPDGSNFTLKIRSTKLEDSAMYFCATEQEETQYFGPGTRLLVL.

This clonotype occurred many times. CDR3 region: CASSRGVEAFF. The CDR3 DNA reads as TGTGCCAGTAGCAGAGGGGTTGAAGCTTTCTTT. This chain joins TRBV19 and TRBJ1-1; TRBD1 might be the D (5 bases). Per germline, CDR1 LNHDA and CDR2 SQIVND (reference sequence). The CDR3 consists of 11 residues. The V end was cut by 6 bases, the J end by 7 bases, with 9 bases between.

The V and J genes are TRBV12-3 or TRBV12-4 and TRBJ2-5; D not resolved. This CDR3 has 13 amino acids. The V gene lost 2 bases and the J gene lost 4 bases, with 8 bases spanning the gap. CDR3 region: CASSLRQIETQYF. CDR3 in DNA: TGTGCCAGCAGTTTAAGGCAGATAGAGACCCAGTACTTC.

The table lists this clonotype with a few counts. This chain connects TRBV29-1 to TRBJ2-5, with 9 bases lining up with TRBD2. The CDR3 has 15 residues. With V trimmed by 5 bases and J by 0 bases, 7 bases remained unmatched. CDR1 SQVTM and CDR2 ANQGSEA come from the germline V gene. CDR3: CSVMFTSGYQETQYF. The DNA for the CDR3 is TGCAGCGTTATGTTCACTAGCGGGTACCAAGAGACCCAGTACTTC.

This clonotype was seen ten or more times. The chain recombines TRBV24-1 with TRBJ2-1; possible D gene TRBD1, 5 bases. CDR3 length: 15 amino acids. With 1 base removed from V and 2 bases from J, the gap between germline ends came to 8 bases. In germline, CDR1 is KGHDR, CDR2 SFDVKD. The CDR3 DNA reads TGTGCCACCAGTGATTTAGGGGATACCTACAATGAGCAGTTCTTC. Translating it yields CATSDLGDTYNEQFF.

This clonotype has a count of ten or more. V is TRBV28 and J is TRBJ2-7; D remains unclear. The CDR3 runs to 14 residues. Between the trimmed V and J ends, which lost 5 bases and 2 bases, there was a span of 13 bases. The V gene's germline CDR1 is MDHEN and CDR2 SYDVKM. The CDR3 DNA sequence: TGTGCCAGCAGTGTCCTGGACGGCACCTACGAGCAGTACTTC. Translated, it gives CASSVLDGTYEQYF.

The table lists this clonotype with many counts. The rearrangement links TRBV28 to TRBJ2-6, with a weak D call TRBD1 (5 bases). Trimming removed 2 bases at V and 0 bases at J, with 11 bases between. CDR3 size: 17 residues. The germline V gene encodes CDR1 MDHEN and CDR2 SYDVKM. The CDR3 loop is CASSLTGASSGANVLTF. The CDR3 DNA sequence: TGTGCCAGCAGTTTAACAGGTGCTTCCTCTGGGGCCAACGTCCTGACTTTC.

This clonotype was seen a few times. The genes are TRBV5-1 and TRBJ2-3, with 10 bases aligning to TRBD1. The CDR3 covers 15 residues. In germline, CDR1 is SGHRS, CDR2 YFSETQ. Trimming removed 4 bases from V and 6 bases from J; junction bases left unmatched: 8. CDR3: CASSPRDRGEDTQYF. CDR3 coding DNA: TGCGCCAGCAGCCCAAGGGACAGGGGAGAGGATACGCAGTATTTT.

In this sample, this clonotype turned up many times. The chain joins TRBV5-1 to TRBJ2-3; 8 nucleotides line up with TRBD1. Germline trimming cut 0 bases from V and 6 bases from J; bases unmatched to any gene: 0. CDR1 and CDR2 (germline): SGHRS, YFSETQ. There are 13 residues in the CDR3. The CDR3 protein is CASSLGQGDTQYF. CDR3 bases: TGCGCCAGCAGCTTGGGACAGGGGGATACGCAGTATTTT.

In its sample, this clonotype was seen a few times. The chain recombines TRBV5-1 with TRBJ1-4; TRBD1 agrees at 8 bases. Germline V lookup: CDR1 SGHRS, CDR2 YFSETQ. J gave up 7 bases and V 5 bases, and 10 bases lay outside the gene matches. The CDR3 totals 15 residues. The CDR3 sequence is CASSQGARMGEKLFF. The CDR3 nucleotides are TGCGCCAGCAGTCAGGGGGCCCGCATGGGTGAAAAACTGTTTTTT.

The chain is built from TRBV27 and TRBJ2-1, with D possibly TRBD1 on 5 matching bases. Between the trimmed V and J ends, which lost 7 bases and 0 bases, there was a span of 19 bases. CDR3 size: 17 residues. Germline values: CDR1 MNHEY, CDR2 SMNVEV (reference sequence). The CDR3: CASKHRSPSFSYNEQFF. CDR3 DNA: TGTGCCAGCAAACACAGGTCCCCATCGTTCTCCTACAATGAGCAGTTCTTC.

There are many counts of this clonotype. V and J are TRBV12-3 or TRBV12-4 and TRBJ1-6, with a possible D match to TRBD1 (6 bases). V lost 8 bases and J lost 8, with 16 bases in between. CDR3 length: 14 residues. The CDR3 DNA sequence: TGTGCCAGCCGAATTTCAAACAGGGATTCACCCCTCCACTTT. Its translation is CASRISNRDSPLHF.

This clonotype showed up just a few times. CDR3 nucleotide sequence: TGCGCCAGCAGCTTGGCCGATTTGAGCGGGAGGGCCTTTGAGCAGTTCTTC. It specifies CASSLADLSGRAFEQFF. The genes are TRBV5-1 and TRBJ2-1; 10 nucleotides agree with TRBD2. The CDR3 is 17 amino acids. The V gene end was trimmed by 0 bases and the J gene end by 9 bases; junction bases not matched to a gene: 12. Per the germline V gene, CDR1 is SGHRS and CDR2 is YFSETQ.

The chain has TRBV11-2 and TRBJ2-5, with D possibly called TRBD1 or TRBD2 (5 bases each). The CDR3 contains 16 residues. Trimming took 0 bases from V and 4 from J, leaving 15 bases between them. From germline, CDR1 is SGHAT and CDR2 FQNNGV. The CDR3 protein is CASSLDSGWDGETQYF. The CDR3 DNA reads TGTGCCAGCAGCTTAGATTCAGGGTGGGACGGAGAGACCCAGTACTTC. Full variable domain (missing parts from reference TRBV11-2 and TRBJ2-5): EAGVAQSPRYKIIEKRQSVAFWCNPISGHATLYWYQQILGQGPKLLIQFQNNGVVDDSQLPKDRFSAERLKGVDSTLKIQPAKLEDSAVYLCASSLDSGWDGETQYFGPGTRLLVL.

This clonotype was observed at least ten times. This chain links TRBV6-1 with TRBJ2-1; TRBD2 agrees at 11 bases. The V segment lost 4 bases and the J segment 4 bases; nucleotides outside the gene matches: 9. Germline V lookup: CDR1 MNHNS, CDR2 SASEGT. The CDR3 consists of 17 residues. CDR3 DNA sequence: TGTGCCAGCAGTGCCACGGGACTAGCGGTCTCTTACAATGAGCAGTTCTTC. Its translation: CASSATGLAVSYNEQFF.

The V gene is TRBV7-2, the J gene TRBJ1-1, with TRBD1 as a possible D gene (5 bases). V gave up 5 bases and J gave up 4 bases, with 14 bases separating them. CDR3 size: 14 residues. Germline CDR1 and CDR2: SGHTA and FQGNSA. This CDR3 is CASSGGFRLTEAFF. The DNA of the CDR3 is TGTGCCAGCAGCGGGGGGTTCAGGCTCACTGAAGCTTTCTTT.

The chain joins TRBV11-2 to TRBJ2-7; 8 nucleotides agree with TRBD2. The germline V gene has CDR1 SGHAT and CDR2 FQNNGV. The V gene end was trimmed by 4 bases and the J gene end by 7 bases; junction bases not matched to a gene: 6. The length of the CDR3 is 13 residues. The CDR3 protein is CASSYRTSSEQYF. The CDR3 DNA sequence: TGTGCCAGCAGCTACCGGACTAGCAGTGAGCAGTACTTC.

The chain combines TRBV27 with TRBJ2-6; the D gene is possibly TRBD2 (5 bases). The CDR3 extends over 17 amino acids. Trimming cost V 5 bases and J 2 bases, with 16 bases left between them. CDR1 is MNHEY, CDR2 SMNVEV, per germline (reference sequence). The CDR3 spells CASSPRRTVTGANVLTF. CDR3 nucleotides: TGTGCCAGCAGTCCAAGACGGACTGTCACTGGGGCCAACGTCCTGACTTTC.

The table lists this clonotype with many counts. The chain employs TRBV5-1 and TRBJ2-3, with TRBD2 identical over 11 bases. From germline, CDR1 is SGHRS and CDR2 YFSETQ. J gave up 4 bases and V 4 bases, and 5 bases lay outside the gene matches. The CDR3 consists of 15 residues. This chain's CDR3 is CASSVSGRAADTQYF. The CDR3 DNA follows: TGCGCCAGCAGCGTTAGCGGGAGGGCCGCAGATACGCAGTATTTT. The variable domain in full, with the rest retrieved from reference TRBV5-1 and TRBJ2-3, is KAGVTQTPRYLIKTRGQQVTLSCSPISGHRSVSWYQQTPGQGLQFLFEYFSETQRNKGNFPGRFSGRQFSNSRSEMNVSTLELGDSALYLCASSVSGRAADTQYFGPGTRLTVL.

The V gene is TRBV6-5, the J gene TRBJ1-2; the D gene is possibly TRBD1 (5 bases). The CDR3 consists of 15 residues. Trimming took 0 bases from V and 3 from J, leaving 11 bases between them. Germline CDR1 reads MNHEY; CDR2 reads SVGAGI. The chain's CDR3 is CASSYSGGVDYGYTF. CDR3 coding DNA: TGTGCCAGCAGTTACTCAGGAGGGGTTGACTATGGCTACACCTTC.

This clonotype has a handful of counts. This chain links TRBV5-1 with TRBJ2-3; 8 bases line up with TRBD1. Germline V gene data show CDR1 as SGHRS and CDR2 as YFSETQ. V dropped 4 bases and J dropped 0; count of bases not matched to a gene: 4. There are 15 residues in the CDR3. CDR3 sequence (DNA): TGCGCCAGCAGCAAGGACAGGGCTAGCACAGATACGCAGTATTTT. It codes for CASSKDRASTDTQYF.

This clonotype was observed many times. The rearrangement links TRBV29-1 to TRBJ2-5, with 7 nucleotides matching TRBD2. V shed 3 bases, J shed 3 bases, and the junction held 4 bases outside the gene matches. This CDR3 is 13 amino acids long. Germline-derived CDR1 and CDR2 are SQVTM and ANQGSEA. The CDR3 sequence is CSVEFGREETQYF. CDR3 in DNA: TGCAGCGTTGAGTTTGGGAGGGAAGAGACCCAGTACTTC. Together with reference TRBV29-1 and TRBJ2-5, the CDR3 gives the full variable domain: SAVISQKPSRDICQRGTSLTIQCQVDSQVTMMFWYRQQPGQSLTLIATANQGSEATYESGFVIDKFPISRPNLTFSTLTVSNMSPEDSSIYLCSVEFGREETQYFGPGTRLLVL.

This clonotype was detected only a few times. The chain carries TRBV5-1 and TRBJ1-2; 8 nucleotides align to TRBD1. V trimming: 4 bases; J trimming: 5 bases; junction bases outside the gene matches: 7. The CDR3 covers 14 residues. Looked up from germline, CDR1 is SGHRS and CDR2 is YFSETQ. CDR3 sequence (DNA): TGCGCCAGCAGCCAGGACAGGGCACGGTATGGCTACACCTTC. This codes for CASSQDRARYGYTF.

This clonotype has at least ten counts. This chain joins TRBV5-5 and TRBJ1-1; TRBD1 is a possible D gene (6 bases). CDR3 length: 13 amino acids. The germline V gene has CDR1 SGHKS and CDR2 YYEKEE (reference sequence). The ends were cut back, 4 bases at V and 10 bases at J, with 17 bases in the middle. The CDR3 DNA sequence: TGTGCCAGCAGCCCGGACAGAAGGTTTGCAGCTTTCTTT. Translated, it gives CASSPDRRFAAFF.

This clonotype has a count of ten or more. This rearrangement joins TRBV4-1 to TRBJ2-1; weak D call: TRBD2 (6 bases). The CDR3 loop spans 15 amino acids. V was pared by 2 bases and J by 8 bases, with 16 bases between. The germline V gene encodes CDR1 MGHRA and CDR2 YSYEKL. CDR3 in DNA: TGCGCCAGCAGCCAATTTCTTACCGGGGAGGATGAGCAGTTCTTC. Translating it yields CASSQFLTGEDEQFF.

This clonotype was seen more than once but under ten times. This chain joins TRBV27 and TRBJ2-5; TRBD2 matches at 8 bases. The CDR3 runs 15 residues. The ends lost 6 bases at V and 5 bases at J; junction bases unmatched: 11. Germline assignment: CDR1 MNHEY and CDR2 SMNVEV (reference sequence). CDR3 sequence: CASSGLAAGEETQYF. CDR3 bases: TGTGCCAGCAGCGGGCTAGCAGCGGGAGAGGAGACCCAGTACTTC.

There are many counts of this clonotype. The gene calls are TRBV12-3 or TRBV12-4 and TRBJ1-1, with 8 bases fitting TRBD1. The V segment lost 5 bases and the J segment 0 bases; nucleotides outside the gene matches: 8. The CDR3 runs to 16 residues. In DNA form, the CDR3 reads TGTGCCAGCAGTCTTCAGGGGGCGGATTTGAACACTGAAGCTTTCTTT. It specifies CASSLQGADLNTEAFF.

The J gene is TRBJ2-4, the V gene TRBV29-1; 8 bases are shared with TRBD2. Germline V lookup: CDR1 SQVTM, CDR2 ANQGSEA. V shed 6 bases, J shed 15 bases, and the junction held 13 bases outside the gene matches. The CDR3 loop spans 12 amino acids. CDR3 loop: CSVSRGGAILYF. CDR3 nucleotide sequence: TGCAGCGTCAGCCGGGGGGGGGCGATCCTGTACTTC.

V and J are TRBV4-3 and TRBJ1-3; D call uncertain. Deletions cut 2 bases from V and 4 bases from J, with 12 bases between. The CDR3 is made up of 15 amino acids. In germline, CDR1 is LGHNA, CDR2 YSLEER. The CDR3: CASSQYLGGGNTIYF. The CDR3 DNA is TGCGCCAGCAGCCAATATTTAGGAGGCGGAAACACCATATATTTT.

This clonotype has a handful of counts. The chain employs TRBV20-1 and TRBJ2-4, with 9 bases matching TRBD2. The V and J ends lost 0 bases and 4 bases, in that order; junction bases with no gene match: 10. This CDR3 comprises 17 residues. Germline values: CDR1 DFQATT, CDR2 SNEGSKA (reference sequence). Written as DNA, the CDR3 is TGCAGTGCTAGAGACGCCTCTTTTAGCGGGAGTAAAAACATTCAGTACTTC. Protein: CSARDASFSGSKNIQYF.